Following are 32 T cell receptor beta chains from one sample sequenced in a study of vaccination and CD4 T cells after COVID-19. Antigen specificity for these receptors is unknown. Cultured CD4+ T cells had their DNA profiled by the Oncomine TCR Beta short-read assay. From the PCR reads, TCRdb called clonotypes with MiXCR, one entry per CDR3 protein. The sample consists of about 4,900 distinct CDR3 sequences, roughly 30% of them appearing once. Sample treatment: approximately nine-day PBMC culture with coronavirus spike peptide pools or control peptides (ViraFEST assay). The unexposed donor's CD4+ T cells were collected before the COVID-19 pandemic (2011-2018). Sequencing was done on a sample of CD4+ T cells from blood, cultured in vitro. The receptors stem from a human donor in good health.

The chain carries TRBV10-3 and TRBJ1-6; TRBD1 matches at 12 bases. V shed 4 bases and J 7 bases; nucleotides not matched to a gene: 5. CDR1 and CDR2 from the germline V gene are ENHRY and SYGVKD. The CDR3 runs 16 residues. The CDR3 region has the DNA TGTGCCATCAGTGCCGGGACAGGGGGCCAAAATTCACCCCTCCACTTT. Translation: CAISAGTGGQNSPLHF.

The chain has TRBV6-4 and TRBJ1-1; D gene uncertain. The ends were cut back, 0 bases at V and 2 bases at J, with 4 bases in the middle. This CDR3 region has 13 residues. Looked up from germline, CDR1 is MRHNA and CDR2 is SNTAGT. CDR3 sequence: CASSDSDNTEAFF. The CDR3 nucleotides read TGTGCCAGCAGTGACTCTGACAACACTGAAGCTTTCTTT.

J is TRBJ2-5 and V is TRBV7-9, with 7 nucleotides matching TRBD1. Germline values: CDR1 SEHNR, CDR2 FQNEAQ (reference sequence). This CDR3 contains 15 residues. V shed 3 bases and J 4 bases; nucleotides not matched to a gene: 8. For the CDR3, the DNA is TGTGCCAGCAGCTTCCGCCCAGGGGGTACAGAGACCCAGTACTTC. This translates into CASSFRPGGTETQYF.

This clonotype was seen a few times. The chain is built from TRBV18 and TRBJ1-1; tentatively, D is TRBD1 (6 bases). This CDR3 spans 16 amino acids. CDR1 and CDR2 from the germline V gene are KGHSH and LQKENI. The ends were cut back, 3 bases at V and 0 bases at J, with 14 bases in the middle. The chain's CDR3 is CASSPIQGLLNTEAFF. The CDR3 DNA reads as TGTGCCAGCTCACCCATCCAGGGGTTGTTGAACACTGAAGCTTTCTTT.

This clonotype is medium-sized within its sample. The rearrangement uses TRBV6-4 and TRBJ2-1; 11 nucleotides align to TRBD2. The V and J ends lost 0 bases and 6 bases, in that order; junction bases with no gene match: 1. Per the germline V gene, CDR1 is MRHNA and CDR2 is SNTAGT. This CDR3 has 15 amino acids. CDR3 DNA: TGTGCCAGCAGTGACTCTAGCGGGGGGGCCAATGAGCAGTTCTTC. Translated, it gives CASSDSSGGANEQFF.

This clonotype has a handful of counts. The DNA for the CDR3 is TGCAGCGTTGTCGTCACAGGGAGGCGAAACACTGAAGCTTTCTTT. Translating it yields CSVVVTGRRNTEAFF. The J gene is TRBJ1-1, the V gene TRBV29-1, with a possible D match to TRBD1 (6 bases). The CDR3 is made up of 15 amino acids. The V and J ends lost 4 bases and 2 bases respectively, with 17 bases between them. In germline, CDR1 is SQVTM, CDR2 ANQGSEA.

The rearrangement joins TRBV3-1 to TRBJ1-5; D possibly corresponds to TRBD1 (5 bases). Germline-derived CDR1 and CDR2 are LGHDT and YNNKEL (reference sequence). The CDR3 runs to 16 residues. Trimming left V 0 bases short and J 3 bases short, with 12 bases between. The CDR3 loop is CASSQEGTGNNQPQHF. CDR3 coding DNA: TGTGCCAGCAGCCAAGAGGGCACAGGAAACAATCAGCCCCAGCATTTT.

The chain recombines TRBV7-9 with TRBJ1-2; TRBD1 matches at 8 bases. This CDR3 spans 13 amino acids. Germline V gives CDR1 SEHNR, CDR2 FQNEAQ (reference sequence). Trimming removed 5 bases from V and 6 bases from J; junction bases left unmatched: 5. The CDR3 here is CASSPQGGNGYTF. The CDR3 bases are TGTGCCAGCAGCCCACAGGGGGGGAATGGCTACACCTTC. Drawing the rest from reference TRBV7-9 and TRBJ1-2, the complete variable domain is DTGVSQNPRHKITKRGQNVTFRCDPISEHNRLYWYRQTLGQGPEFLTYFQNEAQLEKSRLLSDRFSAERPKGSFSTLEIQRTEQGDSAMYLCASSPQGGNGYTFGSGTRLTVV.

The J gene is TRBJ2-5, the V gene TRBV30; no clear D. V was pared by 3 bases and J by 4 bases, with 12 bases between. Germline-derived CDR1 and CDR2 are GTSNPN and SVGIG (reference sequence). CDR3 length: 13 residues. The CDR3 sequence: CAWSQTSGETQYF. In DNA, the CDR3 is TGTGCCTGGAGCCAGACCTCAGGAGAGACCCAGTACTTC.

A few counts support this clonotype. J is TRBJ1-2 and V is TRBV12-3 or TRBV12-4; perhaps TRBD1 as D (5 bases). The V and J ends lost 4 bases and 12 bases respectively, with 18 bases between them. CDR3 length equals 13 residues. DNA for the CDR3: TGTGCCAGCAGTTCCCCAGGGAGGGAGAGTGACACCTTC. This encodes CASSSPGRESDTF.

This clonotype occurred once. This chain's CDR3 is CASSPQMNTEAFF. In DNA, the CDR3 is TGTGCCAGCAGCCCCCAGATGAACACTGAAGCTTTCTTT. The rearrangement joins TRBV14 to TRBJ1-1; no definite D call. Trimming removed 4 bases from V and 0 bases from J, with 6 bases in between. The CDR3 loop spans 13 amino acids. Germline V gene sequence: CDR1 SGHDN, CDR2 FVKESK.

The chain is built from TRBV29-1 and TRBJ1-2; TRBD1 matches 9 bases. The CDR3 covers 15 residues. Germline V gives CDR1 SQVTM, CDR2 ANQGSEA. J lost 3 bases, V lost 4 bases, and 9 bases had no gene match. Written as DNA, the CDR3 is TGCAGCGTTGGGGGGACAGGGTTAATTGACTATGGCTACACCTTC. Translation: CSVGGTGLIDYGYTF.

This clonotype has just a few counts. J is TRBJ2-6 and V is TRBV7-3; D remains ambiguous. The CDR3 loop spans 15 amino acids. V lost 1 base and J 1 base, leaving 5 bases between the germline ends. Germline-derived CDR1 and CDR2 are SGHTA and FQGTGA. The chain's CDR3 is CASSLSSSGANVLTF. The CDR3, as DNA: TGTGCCAGCAGCTTAAGCAGTTCTGGGGCCAACGTCCTGACTTTC.

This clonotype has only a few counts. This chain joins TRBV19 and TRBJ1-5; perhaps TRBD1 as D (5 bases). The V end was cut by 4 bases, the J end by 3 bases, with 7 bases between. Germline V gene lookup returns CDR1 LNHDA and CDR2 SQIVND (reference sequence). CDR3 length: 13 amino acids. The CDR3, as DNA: TGTGCCAGTAGTAGGGACCCCAATCAGCCCCAGCATTTT. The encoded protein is CASSRDPNQPQHF.

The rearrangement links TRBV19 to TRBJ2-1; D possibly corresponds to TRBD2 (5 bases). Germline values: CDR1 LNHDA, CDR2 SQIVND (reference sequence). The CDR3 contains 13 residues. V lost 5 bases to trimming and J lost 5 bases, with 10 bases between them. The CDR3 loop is CASSPRRDNEQFF. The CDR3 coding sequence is TGTGCCAGTAGTCCGCGGCGGGACAATGAGCAGTTCTTC.

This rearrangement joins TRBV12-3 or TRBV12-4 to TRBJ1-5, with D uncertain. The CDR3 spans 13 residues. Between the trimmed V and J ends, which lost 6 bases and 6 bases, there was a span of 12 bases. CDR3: CASSPAVGQPQHF. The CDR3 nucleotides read TGTGCCAGCAGCCCGGCGGTTGGTCAGCCCCAGCATTTT.

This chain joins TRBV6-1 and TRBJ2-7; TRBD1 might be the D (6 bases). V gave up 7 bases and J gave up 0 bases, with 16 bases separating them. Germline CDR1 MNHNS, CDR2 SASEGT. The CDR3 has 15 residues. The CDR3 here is CASTLGTLSSYEQYF. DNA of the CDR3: TGTGCCAGCACCTTGGGGACATTGAGCTCCTACGAGCAGTACTTC.

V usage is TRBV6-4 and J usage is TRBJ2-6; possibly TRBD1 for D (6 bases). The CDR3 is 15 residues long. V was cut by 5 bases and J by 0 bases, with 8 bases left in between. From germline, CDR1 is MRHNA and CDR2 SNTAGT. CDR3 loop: CASSPQGSGANVLTF. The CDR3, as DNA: TGTGCCAGCAGTCCACAGGGCTCTGGGGCCAACGTCCTGACTTTC.

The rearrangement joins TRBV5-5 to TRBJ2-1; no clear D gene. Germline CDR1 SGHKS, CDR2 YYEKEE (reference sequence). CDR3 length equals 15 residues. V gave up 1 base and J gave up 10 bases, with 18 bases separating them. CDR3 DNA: TGTGCCAGCAGCTTGATGGCAGATCCCGATCGGGAGCAGTTCTTC. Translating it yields CASSLMADPDREQFF.

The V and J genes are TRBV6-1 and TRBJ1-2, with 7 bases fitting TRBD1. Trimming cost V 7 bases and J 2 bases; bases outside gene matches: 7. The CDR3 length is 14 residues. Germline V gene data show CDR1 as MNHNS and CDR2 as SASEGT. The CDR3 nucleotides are TGTGCCAGCACCCGACAGGGCTTAAACTATGGCTACACCTTC. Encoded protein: CASTRQGLNYGYTF.

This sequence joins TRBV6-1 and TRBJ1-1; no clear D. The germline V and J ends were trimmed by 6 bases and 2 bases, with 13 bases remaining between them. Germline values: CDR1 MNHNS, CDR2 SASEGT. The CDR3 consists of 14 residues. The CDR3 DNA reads TGTGCCAGCAGGGATCTACCGCAAAACACTGAAGCTTTCTTT. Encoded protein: CASRDLPQNTEAFF.

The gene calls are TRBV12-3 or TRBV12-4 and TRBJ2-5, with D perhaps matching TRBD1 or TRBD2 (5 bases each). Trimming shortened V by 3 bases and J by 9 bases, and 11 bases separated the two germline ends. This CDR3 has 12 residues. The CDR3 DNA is TGTGCCAGCAGTTTGGGGGATAGAGCCCAGTACTTC. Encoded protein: CASSLGDRAQYF.

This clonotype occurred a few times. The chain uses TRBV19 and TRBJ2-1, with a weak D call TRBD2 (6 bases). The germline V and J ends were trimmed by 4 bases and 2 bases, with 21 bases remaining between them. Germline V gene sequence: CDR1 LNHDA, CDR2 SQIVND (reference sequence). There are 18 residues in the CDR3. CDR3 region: CASSTPGIAVHPYNEQFF. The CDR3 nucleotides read TGTGCCAGTAGTACCCCGGGTATAGCGGTTCACCCCTACAATGAGCAGTTCTTC.

The CDR3 DNA is TGTGCCAGCTCACCACCAGGGGGAGTACCTGAAGCTTTCTTT. Translated, it gives CASSPPGGVPEAFF. The chain joins TRBV18 to TRBJ1-1; D is possibly TRBD1 (6 bases). Between the trimmed V and J ends, which lost 0 bases and 6 bases, there was a span of 11 bases. Per germline, CDR1 KGHSH and CDR2 LQKENI. The CDR3 sequence is 14 residues long.

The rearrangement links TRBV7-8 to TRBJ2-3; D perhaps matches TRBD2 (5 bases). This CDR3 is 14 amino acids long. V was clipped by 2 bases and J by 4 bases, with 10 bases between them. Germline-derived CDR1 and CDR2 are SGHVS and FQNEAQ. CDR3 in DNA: TGTGCCAGCAGCTTATCGGGAATGTCAGATACGCAGTATTTT. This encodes CASSLSGMSDTQYF.

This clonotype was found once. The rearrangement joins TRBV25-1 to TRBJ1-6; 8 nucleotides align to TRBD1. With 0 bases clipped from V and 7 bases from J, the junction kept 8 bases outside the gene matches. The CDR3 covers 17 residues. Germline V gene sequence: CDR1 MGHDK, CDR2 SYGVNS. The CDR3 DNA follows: TGTGCCAGCAGTGAATATACGGGACAGGATGAAAATTCACCCCTCCACTTT. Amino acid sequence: CASSEYTGQDENSPLHF.

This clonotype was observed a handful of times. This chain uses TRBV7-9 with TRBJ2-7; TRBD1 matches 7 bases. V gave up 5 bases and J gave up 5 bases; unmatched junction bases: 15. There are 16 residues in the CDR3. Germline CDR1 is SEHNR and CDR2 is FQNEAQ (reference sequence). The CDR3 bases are TGTGCCAGCAGCCCCCCGTCCGGGACAGATCTAAACGAGCAGTACTTC. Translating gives CASSPPSGTDLNEQYF.

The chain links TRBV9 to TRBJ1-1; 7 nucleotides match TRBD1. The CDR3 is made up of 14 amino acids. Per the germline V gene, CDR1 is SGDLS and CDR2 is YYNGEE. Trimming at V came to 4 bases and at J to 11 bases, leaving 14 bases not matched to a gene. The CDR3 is CASSSLSRGRSAFF. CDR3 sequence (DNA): TGTGCCAGCAGCTCCTTATCGAGGGGGCGGAGCGCTTTCTTT. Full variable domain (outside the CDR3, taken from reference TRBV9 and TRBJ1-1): DSGVTQTPKHLITATGQRVTLRCSPRSGDLSVYWYQQSLDQGLQFLIQYYNGEERAKGNILERFSAQQFPDLHSELNLSSLELGDSALYFCASSSLSRGRSAFFGQGTRLTVV.

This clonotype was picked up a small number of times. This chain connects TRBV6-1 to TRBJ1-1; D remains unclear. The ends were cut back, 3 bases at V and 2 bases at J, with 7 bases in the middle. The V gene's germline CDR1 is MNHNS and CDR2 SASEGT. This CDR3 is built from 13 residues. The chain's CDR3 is CASSEQDNTEAFF. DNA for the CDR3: TGTGCCAGCAGTGAGCAGGATAACACTGAAGCTTTCTTT.

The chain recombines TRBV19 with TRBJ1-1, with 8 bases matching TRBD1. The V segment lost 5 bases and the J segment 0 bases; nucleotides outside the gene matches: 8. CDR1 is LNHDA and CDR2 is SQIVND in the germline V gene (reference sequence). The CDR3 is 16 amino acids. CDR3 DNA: TGTGCCAGTAGTGCCGCAGGACAGGGTCTGAACACTGAAGCTTTCTTT. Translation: CASSAAGQGLNTEAFF. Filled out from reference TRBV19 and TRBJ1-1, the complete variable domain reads DGGITQSPKYLFRKEGQNVTLSCEQNLNHDAMYWYRQDPGQGLRLIYYSQIVNDFQKGDIAEGYSVSREKKESFPLTVTSAQKNPTAFYLCASSAAGQGLNTEAFFGQGTRLTVV.

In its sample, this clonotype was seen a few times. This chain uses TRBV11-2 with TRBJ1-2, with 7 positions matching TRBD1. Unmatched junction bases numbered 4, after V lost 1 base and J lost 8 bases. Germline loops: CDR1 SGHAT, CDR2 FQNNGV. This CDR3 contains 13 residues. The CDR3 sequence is CASSLGQGGGYTF. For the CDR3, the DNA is TGTGCCAGCAGCTTAGGGCAGGGGGGCGGCTACACCTTC. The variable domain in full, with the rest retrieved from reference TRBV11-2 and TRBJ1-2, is EAGVAQSPRYKIIEKRQSVAFWCNPISGHATLYWYQQILGQGPKLLIQFQNNGVVDDSQLPKDRFSAERLKGVDSTLKIQPAKLEDSAVYLCASSLGQGGGYTFGSGTRLTVV.

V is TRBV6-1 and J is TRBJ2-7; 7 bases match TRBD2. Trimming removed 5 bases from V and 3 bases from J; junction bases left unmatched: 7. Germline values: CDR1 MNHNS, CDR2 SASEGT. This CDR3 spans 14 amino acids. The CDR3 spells CASSIMTSSYEQYF. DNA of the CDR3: TGTGCCAGCAGTATCATGACTAGCAGCTACGAGCAGTACTTC.